These 24 T cell receptor beta chains were sequenced from one sample in a study of blood T cell repertoires in COVID-19. Here immunoSEQ multiplex PCR was the method, and the copy in TCRdb shows in-frame clones only, minus some. The table shows 250,000 to 300,000 clones, with 80% to 85% occurring only once. Specimen: PBMCs or T cells enriched from blood (not recorded which). The receptors were gathered from a man aged 50-59 years who had recovered from COVID-19.

The chain joins TRBV2 to TRBJ2-7; 13 positions match TRBD2. Germline V lookup: CDR1 SNHLY, CDR2 FYNNEI. CDR3 length: 14 amino acids. V dropped 6 bases and J dropped 3; count of bases not matched to a gene: 2. The CDR3 spells CASRLAGGLYEQYF. The CDR3 bases are TGTGCCAGCAGACTAGCGGGAGGGCTCTACGAGCAGTACTTC.

This clone was seen a few times. The CDR3 coding sequence is TGTGCCAGCAGCTCAATTGCCGGGACAGGGAACACTGAAGCTTTCTTT. Translation gives CASSSIAGTGNTEAFF. The gene calls are TRBV7-9 and TRBJ1-1, with 8 positions matching TRBD1. V lost 4 bases, J lost 1 base, and 8 bases stayed unmatched. The CDR3 contains 16 residues. Germline V gives CDR1 SEHNR, CDR2 FQNEAQ (reference sequence).

The chain employs TRBV3-1 (or the pseudogene TRBV3-2) and TRBJ1-1; a weak D match, TRBD1 (6 bases). Germline loops: CDR1 LGHDT, CDR2 YNNKEL (reference sequence). V gave up 3 bases and J gave up 5 bases, with 13 bases separating them. The CDR3 sequence is 14 residues long. CDR3 in DNA: TGTGCCAGCAGCCAGGTATGGGGGCGAACTGAAGCTTTCTTT. It is translated as CASSQVWGRTEAFF.

This rearrangement joins TRBV30 to TRBJ1-2; 8 bases map to TRBD1. The CDR3 extends over 13 amino acids. The ends lost 7 bases at V and 1 base at J; junction bases unmatched: 5. Germline CDR1 and CDR2: GTSNPN and SVGIG (reference sequence). The CDR3 loop reads CALNRGGNYGYTF. As DNA, the CDR3 is TGTGCCTTGAACAGGGGGGGTAACTATGGCTACACCTTC.

This sequence joins TRBV7-3 and TRBJ2-2, with 11 bases that match TRBD2. The CDR3 has 17 amino acids. Germline V lookup: CDR1 SGHTA, CDR2 FQGTGA. With V trimmed by 2 bases and J by 0 bases, 2 bases remained unmatched. The CDR3 loop reads CASSLVGLAANTGELFF. The CDR3 DNA reads TGTGCCAGCAGCTTAGTGGGACTAGCGGCGAACACCGGGGAGCTGTTTTTT.

This chain links TRBV9 with TRBJ1-2; weak D call: TRBD1 (5 bases). The CDR3 covers 15 residues. Trimming pared 2 bases from V and 8 bases from J, leaving 19 bases between. Germline assignment: CDR1 SGDLS and CDR2 YYNGEE. The CDR3 reads CASSVREGSIRGYTF. The CDR3 coding sequence is TGTGCCAGCAGCGTCCGGGAGGGGAGTATAAGGGGCTACACCTTC.

The V call is TRBV7-2, the J call TRBJ1-6, with a possible D match to TRBD1 (6 bases). This CDR3 comprises 14 residues. Germline V gene lookup returns CDR1 SGHTA and CDR2 FQGNSA. Between the trimmed V and J ends, which lost 1 base and 7 bases, there was a span of 8 bases. The CDR3 sequence is CASSLDRVNSPLHF. The CDR3 coding sequence is TGTGCCAGCAGCTTAGACAGGGTCAATTCACCCCTCCACTTT. The full variable domain, with the rest looked up from reference TRBV7-2 and TRBJ1-6, is GAGVSQSPSNKVTEKGKDVELRCDPISGHTALYWYRQSLGQGLEFLIYFQGNSAPDKSGLPSDRFSAERTGGSVSTLTIQRTQQEDSAVYLCASSLDRVNSPLHFGNGTRLTVT.

The rearrangement joins TRBV19 to TRBJ1-1; TRBD1 matches at 7 bases. The germline gives CDR1 LNHDA, CDR2 SQIVND (reference sequence). Trimming took 9 bases from V and 0 from J; bases not matched to a gene: 7. The CDR3 loop spans 14 amino acids. The DNA of the CDR3 is TGTGCCAGCAGACAGGGCACCATGAACACTGAAGCTTTCTTT. Translating gives CASRQGTMNTEAFF.

V usage is TRBV5-4 and J usage is TRBJ2-3; possibly TRBD1 for D (6 bases). V lost 5 bases to trimming and J lost 0 bases, with 13 bases between them. Per germline, CDR1 SGHNT and CDR2 YYREEE (reference sequence). The CDR3 runs 15 residues. As DNA, the CDR3 is TGTGCCAGCAGACATCAGGGGTTTAGCACAGATACGCAGTATTTT. Amino acids: CASRHQGFSTDTQYF.

The chain is built from TRBV7-9 and TRBJ1-5; D might be TRBD1 (5 bases). Per the germline V gene, CDR1 is SEHNR and CDR2 is FQNEAQ (reference sequence). This CDR3 is 16 amino acids long. Deletions cut 5 bases from V and 7 bases from J, with 21 bases between. The CDR3 DNA follows: TGTGCCAGCAGCCTCAATGGCGGGGGAGCTGGGCAGCCCCAGCATTTT. This codes for CASSLNGGGAGQPQHF.

The chain couples TRBV5-4 to TRBJ2-7; unclear D gene. Per germline, CDR1 SGHNT and CDR2 YYREEE (reference sequence). The CDR3 runs to 16 residues. Between the trimmed V and J ends, which lost 4 bases and 4 bases, there was a span of 21 bases. CDR3 sequence reads: CASSPPENTPRYEQYF. The CDR3 DNA reads as TGTGCCAGCAGCCCCCCGGAGAATACCCCACGATACGAGCAGTACTTC.

This chain connects TRBV10-3 to TRBJ1-1; 7 bases match TRBD1. The V and J ends lost 10 bases and 5 bases, in that order; junction bases with no gene match: 7. The germline V gene has CDR1 ENHRY and CDR2 SYGVKD. The CDR3 consists of 12 residues. The DNA for the CDR3 is TGTGCCACCCGACAGGGCGAAACTGAAGCTTTCTTT. Amino acid sequence: CATRQGETEAFF.

The chain joins TRBV6-4 to TRBJ1-1, with D perhaps TRBD1 (5 bases). The CDR3 covers 13 residues. V lost 1 base and J 5 bases, leaving 8 bases between the germline ends. Germline CDR1 is MRHNA and CDR2 is SNTAGT. The CDR3 protein is CASSDLGGTEAFF. The CDR3 bases are TGTGCCAGCAGTGACTTGGGGGGGACTGAAGCTTTCTTT.

V and J are TRBV12-5 and TRBJ1-4, with TRBD1 as a possible D gene (6 bases). Germline CDR1 reads LGHNT; CDR2 reads FRNRAP. The CDR3 is 16 residues long. Trimming pared 5 bases from V and 7 bases from J, leaving 20 bases between. CDR3 region: CASGPTEGGRGEKLFF. DNA of the CDR3: TGTGCTAGTGGTCCCACTGAGGGGGGGCGCGGTGAAAAACTGTTTTTT.

The chain employs TRBV23-1 and TRBJ1-4, with 10 nucleotides matching TRBD1. TRBV23-1 is labeled an ORF, and its function is uncertain. With V trimmed by 10 bases and J by 5 bases, 4 bases remained unmatched. The CDR3 is 13 amino acids. CDR3 coding DNA: TGCGCCATCCCGGGACAGGGGAATGAAAAACTGTTTTTT. It codes for CAIPGQGNEKLFF.

V and J are TRBV5-6 and TRBJ2-7, with TRBD2 identical over 11 bases. V dropped 4 bases and J dropped 0; count of bases not matched to a gene: 9. In germline, CDR1 is SGHDT, CDR2 YYEEEE. CDR3 length: 17 amino acids. As DNA, the CDR3 is TGTGCCAGCAGCGGAACTGGGACTAGCGGCAACTCCTACGAGCAGTACTTC. Its translation: CASSGTGTSGNSYEQYF. Based on the CDR3 plus reference TRBV5-6 and TRBJ2-7, the full variable domain is DAGVTQSPTHLIKTRGQQVTLRCSPKSGHDTVSWYQQALGQGPQFIFQYYEEEERQRGNFPDRFSGHQFPNYSSELNVNALLLGDSALYLCASSGTGTSGNSYEQYFGPGTRLTVT.

V gene TRBV7-9 combines with J gene TRBJ2-7, with a tentative D call TRBD1 (5 bases). Germline CDR1 and CDR2: SEHNR and FQNEAQ (reference sequence). This CDR3 has 16 amino acids. The V gene lost 5 bases and the J gene lost 0 bases, with 17 bases spanning the gap. DNA of the CDR3: TGTGCCAGCAGCCTCGGACACGACCTAAGCTCCTACGAGCAGTACTTC. Encoded protein: CASSLGHDLSSYEQYF.

This sequence joins TRBV3-1 (or the pseudogene TRBV3-2) and TRBJ1-2; the D is unclear. The V gene's germline CDR1 is LGHDT and CDR2 YNNKEL (reference sequence). This CDR3 comprises 14 residues. V gave up 1 base and J gave up 4 bases, with 10 bases separating them. For the CDR3, the DNA is TGTGCCAGCAGCCAAGGAGCGTCTGTCTATGGCTACACCTTC. The encoded protein is CASSQGASVYGYTF.

The CDR3 DNA follows: TGCGCCAGCAGCCAAGGTCGGAGGGGGACAGGGGAGGCCTACGAGCAGTACTTC. This gives the protein CASSQGRRGTGEAYEQYF. The chain carries TRBV4-1 and TRBJ2-7, with 10 bases lining up with TRBD1. Germline V lookup: CDR1 MGHRA, CDR2 YSYEKL. The CDR3 loop spans 18 amino acids. V lost 1 base, J lost 2 bases, and 11 bases stayed unmatched.

In regard to this clone: One end of the junction is discordant with germline, which a read error may explain. The chain uses TRBV30 and TRBJ1-2; 9 nucleotides agree with TRBD1. Per germline, CDR1 GTSNPN and CDR2 SVGIG (reference sequence). This CDR3 has 11 residues. The CDR3, as DNA: TGTGCCTGGAGTGTCGGGACAGGGAGAGCCTTC. It codes for CAWSVGTGRAF.

The chain uses TRBV11-2 and TRBJ2-3; tentatively, D is TRBD2 (6 bases). This CDR3 contains 14 residues. CDR1 is SGHAT, CDR2 FQNNGV, per germline. The V and J ends lost 5 bases and 6 bases respectively, with 15 bases between them. CDR3 DNA: TGTGCCAGCAGCCCGGGACTGATTTCCGATACGCAGTATTTT. It specifies CASSPGLISDTQYF. Filled out from reference TRBV11-2 and TRBJ2-3, the complete variable domain reads EAGVAQSPRYKIIEKRQSVAFWCNPISGHATLYWYQQILGQGPKLLIQFQNNGVVDDSQLPKDRFSAERLKGVDSTLKIQPAKLEDSAVYLCASSPGLISDTQYFGPGTRLTVL.

The V gene is TRBV24-1, the J gene TRBJ2-7; D ambiguous. Germline values: CDR1 KGHDR, CDR2 SFDVKD. The germline V and J ends were trimmed by 9 bases and 2 bases, with 16 bases remaining between them. The CDR3 is 14 amino acids. The CDR3 loop reads CATARGLAPYEQYF. CDR3 nucleotides: TGTGCCACCGCGAGAGGCTTGGCCCCCTACGAGCAGTACTTC.

The chain employs TRBV19 and TRBJ2-5, with 7 bases that match TRBD1. The CDR3 is 16 amino acids. V was pared by 1 base and J by 5 bases, with 10 bases of the junction left unmatched. Germline CDR1 LNHDA, CDR2 SQIVND (reference sequence). Here the CDR3 reads CASSIGGTGASETQYF. Here the CDR3 DNA reads TGTGCCAGTAGTATAGGGGGAACAGGGGCGTCGGAGACCCAGTACTTC.

The chain employs TRBV7-2 and TRBJ2-6, with TRBD2 identical over 8 bases. In germline, CDR1 is SGHTA, CDR2 FQGNSA. The V and J ends lost 7 bases and 2 bases, in that order; junction bases with no gene match: 13. CDR3 length: 18 amino acids. The CDR3 loop reads CASTSGAGVVTGANVLTF. The CDR3 DNA sequence: TGTGCCAGCACCTCAGGAGCGGGAGTTGTAACTGGGGCCAACGTCCTGACTTTC. Looking up the rest from reference TRBV7-2 and TRBJ2-6 gives the full variable domain: GAGVSQSPSNKVTEKGKDVELRCDPISGHTALYWYRQSLGQGLEFLIYFQGNSAPDKSGLPSDRFSAERTGGSVSTLTIQRTQQEDSAVYLCASTSGAGVVTGANVLTFGAGSRLTVL.